One sample yielded the 3 T cell receptor beta chains listed below, sequenced in a study of T-cell memory formation after mild COVID-19. TCRdb called the 5' RACE reads again in MiXCR, with one record for every CDR3 protein. The profile shows around 310,000 distinct CDR3 sequences, approximately 15% of them singletons. What was sequenced was PBMCs or a T cell subset sorted from them (not recorded which). These receptors all come from a man in his late teens or twenties who had mild COVID-19 (a few samples of this study predate the infection). Cell type and time point are not known.

The genes are TRBV12-3 or TRBV12-4 and TRBJ2-3; D gene uncertain. The CDR3 sequence is 14 residues long. Trimming shortened V by 3 bases and J by 2 bases, and 9 bases separated the two germline ends. CDR3 residues: CASSFDGPTDTQYF. For the CDR3, the DNA is TGTGCCAGCAGTTTTGACGGCCCCACAGATACGCAGTATTTT.

The chain carries TRBV5-1 and TRBJ2-2, with TRBD1 matching 7 bases. CDR1 is SGHRS, CDR2 YFSETQ, per germline. The CDR3 extends over 16 amino acids. With V trimmed by 3 bases and J by 1 base, 6 bases remained unmatched. This chain's CDR3 is CASSWDSSGNTGELFF. The CDR3 DNA reads as TGCGCCAGCAGCTGGGACAGCTCGGGGAACACCGGGGAGCTGTTTTTT. Complete variable domain (other parts from reference TRBV5-1 and TRBJ2-2): KAGVTQTPRYLIKTRGQQVTLSCSPISGHRSVSWYQQTPGQGLQFLFEYFSETQRNKGNFPGRFSGRQFSNSRSEMNVSTLELGDSALYLCASSWDSSGNTGELFFGEGSRLTVL.

This clonotype was picked up a small number of times. The rearrangement links TRBV11-2 to TRBJ2-1; 8 positions match TRBD2. Germline loops: CDR1 SGHAT, CDR2 FQNNGV. The V segment lost 0 bases and the J segment 7 bases; nucleotides outside the gene matches: 11. The CDR3 covers 17 residues. The CDR3, as DNA: TGTGCCAGCAGCTTAGATTTCAACGGGGGGGCCAGGAATGAGCAGTTCTTC. Its translation is CASSLDFNGGARNEQFF.